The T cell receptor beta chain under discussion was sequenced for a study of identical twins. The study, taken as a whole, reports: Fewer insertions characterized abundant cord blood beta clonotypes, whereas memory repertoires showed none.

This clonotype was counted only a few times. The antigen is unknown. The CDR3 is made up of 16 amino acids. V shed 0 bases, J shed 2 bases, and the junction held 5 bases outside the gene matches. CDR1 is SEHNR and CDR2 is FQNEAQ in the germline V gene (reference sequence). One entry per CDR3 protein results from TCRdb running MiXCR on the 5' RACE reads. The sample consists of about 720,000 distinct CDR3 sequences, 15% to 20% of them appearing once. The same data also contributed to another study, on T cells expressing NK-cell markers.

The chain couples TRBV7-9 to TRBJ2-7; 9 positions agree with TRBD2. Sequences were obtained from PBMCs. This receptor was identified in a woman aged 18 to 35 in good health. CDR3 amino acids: CASSLASGGYTYEQYF. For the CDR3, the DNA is TGTGCCAGCAGCTTAGCCAGCGGGGGGTATACCTACGAGCAGTACTTC.